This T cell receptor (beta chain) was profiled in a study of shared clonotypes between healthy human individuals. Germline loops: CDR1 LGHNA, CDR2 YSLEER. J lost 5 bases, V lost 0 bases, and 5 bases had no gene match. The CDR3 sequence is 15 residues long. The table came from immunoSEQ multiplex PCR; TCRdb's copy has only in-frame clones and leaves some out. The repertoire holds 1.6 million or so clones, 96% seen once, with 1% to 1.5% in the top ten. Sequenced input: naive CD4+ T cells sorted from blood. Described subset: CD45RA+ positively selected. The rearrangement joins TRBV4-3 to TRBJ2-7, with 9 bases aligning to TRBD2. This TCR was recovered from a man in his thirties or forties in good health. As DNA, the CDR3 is TGCGCCAGCAGCCAAGATACAGGACTAGCGAACGAGCAGTACTTC. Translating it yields CASSQDTGLANEQYF.